This TCR beta chain came from a study of blood T cell repertoires in COVID-19. V lost 5 bases, J lost 4 bases, and 3 bases stayed unmatched. The CDR3 loop spans 14 amino acids. CDR1 and CDR2 from the germline V gene are LNHDA and SQIVND (reference sequence). Per the original methods: How many nucleated cells were present was estimated from reference gene primer amplification. Clones were sequenced by immunoSEQ multiplex PCR, and TCRdb holds only the in-frame ones, with some missing. The V and J calls and clone size were taken over from that table, and D and trimming were inferred from the DNA. The sample shows 150,000 to 200,000 clones, roughly 87% of them seen only once.

This clonotype was obtained from a human donor with acute COVID-19. The donor label of this sample is uncertain. The sequencing sample was made of PBMCs or T cells enriched from blood (not recorded which). The genes are TRBV19 and TRBJ1-1; the match to TRBD1 covers 11 bases. The CDR3 loop reads CASSAGQGGTEAFF. For the CDR3, the DNA is TGTGCCAGTAGTGCGGGACAGGGGGGCACTGAAGCTTTCTTT.